These T cell receptor beta chains were read from a single sample in a study of T cell responses to AZD1222 COVID-19 vaccine. Assay used: immunoSEQ multiplex PCR; TCRdb lists only in-frame clones, some missing. This repertoire shows fewer than 120,000 clones, approximately 90% found once; its top ten account for approximately 8%. The source material was peripheral blood, sampled on day 0 of AZD1222 vaccination. These receptors were collected from an adult in good health. Each CDR3 is given with its conserved first and last residue.

V gene	J gene	CDR3 protein
TRBV28	TRBJ1-5	CASSLVMIGTVNQPQHF
TRBV5-4	TRBJ1-3	CASSLLGLSGNTIYF
TRBV28	TRBJ1-2	CASSADRVYGYTF
TRBV16	TRBJ1-6	CASSPGQYNSPLHF
TRBV6-6	TRBJ2-4	CASRGQENIQYF
TRBV7-9	TRBJ1-4	CASSLERTNEKLFF
TRBV11-2	TRBJ2-4	CASSFGGIQYF
TRBV5-5	TRBJ1-6	CASSPGLWTDSPLHF
TRBV6-5	TRBJ2-7	CASSAMDRGRGEQYF
TRBV28	TRBJ2-7	CASNAQGSYEQYF
TRBV2	TRBJ1-2	CASSVQGAYGYTF
TRBV6-5	TRBJ2-5	CAGYSGAETQYF
TRBV12-5	TRBJ2-4	CASGQHNHKLNIQYF
TRBV6-5	TRBJ1-1	CASRPRQRNTEAFF
TRBV5-3	TRBJ2-7	CARSSVRSGLKSSYEQYF
TRBV27	TRBJ1-4	CASRQGLGTNEKLFF
TRBV28	TRBJ1-2	CASSLWDTNSNYGYTF
TRBV5-1	TRBJ1-2	CASSLVATTNNYGYTF
TRBV5-4	TRBJ2-1	CASSFAASGGAGSYNEQFF
TRBV18	TRBJ1-3	CASSPTTDSGNTIYF
TRBV24-1	TRBJ2-3	CATSDWASGDPADTQYF
TRBV2	TRBJ2-3	CASSDQGTQYF
TRBV6-5	TRBJ1-4	CASERAYGKLFF
TRBV30	TRBJ2-7	CAWSGTEMRYEQYF
TRBV5-1	TRBJ1-1	CASSLDVIPNTEAFF
TRBV18	TRBJ2-7	CASSPNNYEQYF